A single T cell receptor (beta chain) is shown here with its context. There are 13 residues in the CDR3. J gave up 8 bases and V 5 bases, and 7 bases lay outside the gene matches. Germline CDR1 SEHNR, CDR2 FQNEAQ (reference sequence). The sample originates from a study of control samples from healthy donors and cancer patients. Assay: immunoSEQ multiplex PCR; the TCRdb copy retains only in-frame clones and omits some. This sample's table has approximately 190,000 clones. Sequencing was performed on blood. This sequence originates from a woman in her 30s in good health. The rearrangement joins TRBV7-9 to TRBJ1-2; 8 positions match TRBD1. The CDR3 reads CASSPTGAGGYTF. CDR3 DNA sequence: TGTGCCAGCAGCCCGACAGGGGCTGGCGGCTACACCTTC.